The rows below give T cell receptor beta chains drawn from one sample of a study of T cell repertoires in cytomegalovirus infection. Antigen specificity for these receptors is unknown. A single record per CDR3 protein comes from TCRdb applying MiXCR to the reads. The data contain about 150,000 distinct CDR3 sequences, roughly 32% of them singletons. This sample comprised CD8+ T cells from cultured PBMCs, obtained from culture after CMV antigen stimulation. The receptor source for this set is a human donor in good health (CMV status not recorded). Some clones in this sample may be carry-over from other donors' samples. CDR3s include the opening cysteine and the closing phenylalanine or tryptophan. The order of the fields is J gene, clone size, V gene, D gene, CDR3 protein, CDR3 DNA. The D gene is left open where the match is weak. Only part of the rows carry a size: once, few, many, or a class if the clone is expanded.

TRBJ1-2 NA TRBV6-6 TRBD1 CASRKQGGFDYGYTF TGTGCCAGCAGGAAACAGGGGGGTTTTGACTATGGCTACACCTTC
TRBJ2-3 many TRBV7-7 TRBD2 CASSLRLAGSTDTQYF TGTGCCAGCAGCCTCCGACTAGCGGGGAGCACAGATACGCAGTATTTT
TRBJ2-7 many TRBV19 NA CASSYGGVEQYF TGTGCCAGTAGTTACGGGGGCGTCGAGCAGTACTTC
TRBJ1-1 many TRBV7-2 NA CASSLAQLTAMNTEAFF TGTGCCAGCAGCTTAGCGCAATTGACAGCGATGAACACTGAAGCTTTCTTT
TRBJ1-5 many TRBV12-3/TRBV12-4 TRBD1 CASSSGTGAHKPQHF TGTGCCAGCAGTTCCGGGACAGGGGCCCACAAGCCCCAGCATTTT
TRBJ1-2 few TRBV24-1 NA CASSEGISTGYTF TGTGCCTCCTCAGAAGGAATTTCTACTGGCTACACCTTC
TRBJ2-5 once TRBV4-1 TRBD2 CASSQGTSGGGRETQYF TGCGCCAGCAGCCAAGGAACTAGCGGGGGGGGTAGGGAGACCCAGTACTTC
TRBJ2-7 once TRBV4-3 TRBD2 CASSQGTSGGPGYEQYF TGCGCCAGCAGCCAAGGGACTAGCGGGGGGCCTGGGTACGAGCAGTACTTC
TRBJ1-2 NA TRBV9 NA CASSPEGEAEVYGYTF TGTGCCAGCAGCCCCGAAGGGGAGGCAGAGGTCTATGGCTACACCTTC
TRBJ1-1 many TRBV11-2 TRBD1 CASSSGRTGIPHTEAFF TGTGCCAGCAGCTCGGGCCGGACAGGGATTCCTCACACTGAAGCTTTCTTT
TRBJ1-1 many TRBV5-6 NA CASSYLKGGTEAFF TGTGCCAGCAGCTACCTCAAGGGGGGAACTGAAGCTTTCTTT
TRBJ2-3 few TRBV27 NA CASTSQASTDTQYF TGTGCCAGTACCTCCCAGGCTAGCACAGATACGCAGTATTTT
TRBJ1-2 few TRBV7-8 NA CASTYFDGNYGYTF TGTGCCAGCACCTATTTTGACGGCAACTATGGCTACACCTTC
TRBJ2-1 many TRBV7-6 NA CASSLAGYSYNEQFF TGTGCCAGCAGCTTAGCGGGATACTCCTACAATGAGCAGTTCTTC
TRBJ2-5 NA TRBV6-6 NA CASSPVGQETQYF TGTGCCAGCAGTCCGGTGGGGCAAGAGACCCAGTACTTC
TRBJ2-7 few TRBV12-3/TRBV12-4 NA CASSHEGEGSNF TGTGCCAGCAGTCATGAGGGAGAGGGAAGCAACTTC
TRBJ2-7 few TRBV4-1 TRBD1 CASSQASDRVTYEQYF TGCGCCAGCAGCCAAGCCTCGGACAGGGTAACCTACGAGCAGTACTTC
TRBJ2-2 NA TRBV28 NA CASRGLQGTGELFF TGTGCCAGCAGAGGGCTACAGGGAACCGGGGAGCTGTTTTTT
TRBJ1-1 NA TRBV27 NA CASSLSGLYTEAFF TGTGCCAGCAGTTTATCAGGGCTCTACACTGAAGCTTTCTTT
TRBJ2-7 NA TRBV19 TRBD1 CASSPGTGGFEQYF TGTGCCAGTAGTCCCGGGACAGGGGGGTTCGAGCAGTACTTC
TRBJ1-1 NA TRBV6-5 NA CASSFPGSMNTEAFF TGTGCCAGCAGTTTCCCGGGATCCATGAACACTGAAGCTTTCTTT
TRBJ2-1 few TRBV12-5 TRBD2 CASGLPTRTSGGGHNEQFF TGTGCTAGTGGTTTGCCGACCCGGACTAGCGGGGGGGGGCACAATGAGCAGTTCTTC
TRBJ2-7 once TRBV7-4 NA CASSSTAPYEQYF TGTGCCAGCAGCTCGACAGCACCCTACGAGCAGTACTTC
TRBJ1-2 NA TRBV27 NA CASSFAPGYGYTF TGTGCCAGCAGTTTCGCCCCGGGCTATGGCTACACCTTC
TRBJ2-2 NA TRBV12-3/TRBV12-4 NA CASSWASTGELFF TGTGCCAGCAGTTGGGCAAGCACCGGGGAGCTGTTTTTT
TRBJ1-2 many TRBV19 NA CASSPGGDLGYGYTF TGTGCCAGTAGTCCCGGCGGGGACCTGGGGTATGGCTACACCTTC
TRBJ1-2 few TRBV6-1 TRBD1 CASSATGNYGYTF TGTGCCAGCAGCGCGACAGGGAACTATGGCTACACCTTC
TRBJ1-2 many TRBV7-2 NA CASSFVRSTYGYTF TGTGCCAGCAGCTTTGTCAGATCTACCTATGGCTACACCTTC
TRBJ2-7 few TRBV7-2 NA CASSLGGGRAMDEQYF TGTGCCAGCAGCTTAGGCGGAGGCAGGGCTATGGACGAGCAGTACTTC
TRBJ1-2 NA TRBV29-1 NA CSVPPRGERYGYTF TGCAGCGTTCCACCACGCGGGGAACGCTATGGCTACACCTTC
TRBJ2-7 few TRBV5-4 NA CASSEQDSPFSYEQYF TGTGCCAGCAGCGAACAGGACTCCCCGTTCTCCTACGAGCAGTACTTC
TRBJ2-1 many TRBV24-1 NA CATSDLRDGVNEQFF TGTGCCACCAGTGATTTGCGGGATGGGGTCAATGAGCAGTTCTTC
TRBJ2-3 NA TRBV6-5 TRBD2 CASSPWGGDTDTQYF TGTGCCAGCAGTCCGTGGGGGGGGGACACAGATACGCAGTATTTT
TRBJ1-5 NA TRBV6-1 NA CSSSDSAKRGNQPQHF TGTTCCAGCAGTGATTCGGCCAAGAGGGGGAATCAGCCCCAGCATTTT
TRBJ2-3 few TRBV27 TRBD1 CASSLSLGRGISDTQYF TGTGCCAGCAGTTTATCTTTGGGCAGGGGGATATCAGATACGCAGTATTTT
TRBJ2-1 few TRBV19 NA CASSPSGDSNEQFF TGTGCCAGTAGTCCCTCAGGGGACTCCAATGAGCAGTTCTTC
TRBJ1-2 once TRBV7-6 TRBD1 CGSSLAYRDREDSYTF TGTGGCAGCAGCTTAGCTTATAGGGACAGGGAGGATAGCTACACCTTC
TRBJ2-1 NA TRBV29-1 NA CSVRSGGGSHEQFF TGCAGCGTTCGTTCGGGGGGCGGATCCCATGAGCAGTTCTTC
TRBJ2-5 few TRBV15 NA CATSLAYQETQYF TGTGCCACCAGTCTAGCGTACCAAGAGACCCAGTACTTC
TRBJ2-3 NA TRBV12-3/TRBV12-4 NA CASSRRTSTDTQYF TGTGCCAGCAGTCGTCGGACTAGCACAGATACGCAGTATTTT
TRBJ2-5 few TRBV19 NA CASTARKEIQETQYF TGTGCCAGTACCGCTCGGAAAGAGATCCAAGAGACCCAGTACTTC
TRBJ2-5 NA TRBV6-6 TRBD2 CASSPSGGSGVQETQYF TGTGCCAGCAGTCCCTCCGGAGGTAGCGGGGTTCAAGAGACCCAGTACTTC
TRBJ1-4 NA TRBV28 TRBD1 CASSLGTGNEKLFF TGTGCCAGCAGTTTGGGGACAGGGAATGAAAAACTGTTTTTT
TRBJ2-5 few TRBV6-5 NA CASSYSNLGRETQYF TGTGCCAGCAGTTACTCAAACTTAGGGCGGGAGACCCAGTACTTC
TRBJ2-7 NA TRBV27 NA CASRAGTALGEQYF TGTGCCAGCAGGGCCGGGACTGCTCTCGGCGAGCAGTACTTC
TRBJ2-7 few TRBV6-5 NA CASSYSPDSYEQYF TGTGCCAGCAGTTACTCGCCCGACTCCTACGAGCAGTACTTC
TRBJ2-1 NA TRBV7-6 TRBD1 CASSNDREFNEQFF TGTGCCAGCAGCAACGACAGGGAGTTCAATGAGCAGTTCTTC
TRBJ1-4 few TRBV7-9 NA CASSRTTGFEKLFF TGTGCCAGCAGCCGAACAACAGGGTTTGAAAAACTGTTTTTT
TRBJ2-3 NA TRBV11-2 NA CASSKATGPRTDTQYF TGTGCCAGCAGCAAGGCGACAGGACCTAGGACAGATACGCAGTATTTT
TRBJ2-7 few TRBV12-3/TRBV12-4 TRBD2 CASSFLLAGTGSEQYF TGTGCCAGCAGTTTCCTACTAGCGGGGACCGGCTCGGAGCAGTACTTC
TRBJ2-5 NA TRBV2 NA CASRDREETQYF TGTGCCAGCAGGGACAGAGAAGAGACCCAGTACTTC